A single count supports the clone carrying this T cell receptor (beta chain). The data were taken from a study of blood T cell repertoires in COVID-19. CDR1 and CDR2 (germline): SGHAT, FQNNGV. This CDR3 spans 15 amino acids. V was clipped by 5 bases and J by 2 bases; unmatched bases: 7. The table came from immunoSEQ multiplex PCR; TCRdb's copy has only in-frame clones and leaves some out. Of 150,000 to 200,000 clones in the sample, around 89% were seen once. This study enrolled people aged roughly 18 to 89 from under 25 US geographic areas. Sequenced: PBMCs or T cells enriched from blood (not recorded which). V gene TRBV11-2 combines with J gene TRBJ2-7; TRBD2 matches at 9 bases. The TCR originated in a woman under 30 who had recovered from COVID-19. The CDR3 DNA reads TGTGCCAGCAGCACCCAGGGCGGGAGGGCCTACGAGCAGTACTTC. Its translation is CASSTQGGRAYEQYF.